These T cell receptor beta chains were read from a single sample in a study of cytomegalovirus exposure and HLA in healthy donors. Clones were read by immunoSEQ multiplex PCR, and TCRdb kept only the in-frame ones, dropping some. The sample holds about 240,000 clones, approximately 80% seen once. Sequencing input: PBMCs. These TCRs come from a woman in her fifties or sixties in good health and CMV-seropositive. Each CDR3 is given with its conserved first and last residue. A D gene is named only where the DNA matches it firmly. Only some rows state a clone size, as once, few, many or a class for expanded clones.

d_gene	v_gene	j_gene	abundance	CDR3aa	CDR3nt
TRBD2	TRBV11-3	TRBJ2-1	NA	CASSSGLAGGHNEQFF	TGTGCCAGCAGCTCGGGACTAGCGGGAGGACACAATGAGCAGTTCTTC
TRBD2	TRBV7-7	TRBJ2-5	NA	CASSRGLAQETQYF	TGTGCCAGCAGCCGGGGACTAGCCCAAGAGACCCAGTACTTC
NA	TRBV5-1	TRBJ2-1	NA	CASSLVGEAYNEQFF	TGCGCCAGCAGCTTGGTGGGGGAGGCATACAATGAGCAGTTCTTC
TRBD1	TRBV7-9	TRBJ2-3	few	CASSALTGAIPLRTDTQYF	TGTGCCAGCAGCGCCTTGACAGGGGCGATTCCGTTACGCACAGATACGCAGTATTTT
TRBD1	TRBV5-1	TRBJ2-7	NA	CASSLVADRVLNEQYF	TGCGCCAGCAGCTTGGTAGCGGACAGGGTGCTCAACGAGCAGTACTTC
TRBD1	TRBV7-6	TRBJ2-5	NA	CASSSGQLETQYF	TGTGCCAGCAGCTCGGGACAGCTCGAGACCCAGTACTTC
TRBD2	TRBV5-1	TRBJ2-2	NA	CASSSETSGSRTGELFF	TGCGCCAGCAGCTCGGAAACTAGCGGGAGCAGAACCGGGGAGCTGTTTTTT
TRBD1	TRBV2	TRBJ1-4	few	CASIDRGREKLFF	TGTGCCAGCATTGACAGGGGGCGGGAAAAACTGTTTTTT
NA	TRBV12-5	TRBJ2-2	NA	CASGSAWSGFTGELFF	TGTGCTAGTGGTTCGGCATGGAGCGGTTTCACCGGGGAGCTGTTTTTT
NA	TRBV7-9	TRBJ2-7	NA	CASSLGLYYEQYF	TGTGCCAGCAGCTTAGGCCTATATTACGAGCAGTACTTC
NA	TRBV13	TRBJ2-7	NA	CASSIGSAYEQYF	TGTGCCAGCAGCATCGGGTCAGCCTACGAGCAGTACTTC
TRBD1	TRBV7-8	TRBJ2-7	NA	CASSLDRVEQYF	TGTGCCAGCAGCCTGGACAGGGTCGAGCAGTACTTC
NA	TRBV5-1	TRBJ2-1	NA	CASSLAAGLPWNEQFF	TGCGCCAGCAGCTTGGCTGCCGGACTACCCTGGAATGAGCAGTTCTTC
NA	TRBV6-6	TRBJ2-4	NA	CASTSVEDPIQYF	TGTGCCAGCACCTCCGTGGAGGACCCTATTCAGTACTTC
TRBD2	TRBV5-1	TRBJ2-3	few	CASRPIGGSTQYF	TGCGCCAGCAGACCTATAGGCGGGAGTACGCAGTATTTT
NA	TRBV5-5	TRBJ1-4	NA	CASSLGQENEKLFF	TGTGCCAGCAGCTTGGGACAGGAAAATGAAAAACTGTTTTTT
NA	TRBV19	TRBJ2-5	once	CASKRTGQETQYF	TGTGCCAGTAAGCGAACAGGTCAAGAGACCCAGTACTTC
TRBD1	TRBV2	TRBJ2-7	NA	CASSENPTGYEQYF	TGTGCCAGCAGCGAAAACCCGACAGGGTACGAGCAGTACTTC
TRBD1	TRBV18	TRBJ2-5	few	CASSPGQQETQYF	TGTGCCAGCTCACCGGGACAGCAAGAGACCCAGTACTTC
NA	TRBV6-1	TRBJ1-6	NA	CASSETYPTRSPLHF	TGTGCCAGCAGTGAAACCTATCCCACCCGTTCACCCCTCCACTTT
TRBD2	TRBV5-6	TRBJ2-5	NA	CASSPGGGETQYF	TGTGCCAGCAGCCCGGGAGGCGGAGAGACCCAGTACTTC
NA	TRBV11-3	TRBJ2-1	few	CASSLDLTGGEQFF	TGTGCCAGCAGCTTAGATTTGACAGGCGGTGAGCAGTTCTTC
TRBD1	TRBV29-1	TRBJ2-7	NA	CSVEDRVVNEQYF	TGCAGCGTTGAGGACAGGGTGGTCAACGAGCAGTACTTC
TRBD2	TRBV29-1	TRBJ2-1	NA	CSVEFTRTSGNNEQFF	TGCAGCGTTGAATTCACACGGACTAGCGGGAACAATGAGCAGTTCTTC
TRBD2	TRBV5-1	TRBJ2-1	NA	CASSLGQGGNEQFF	TGCGCCAGCAGCTTGGGGCAGGGAGGGAATGAGCAGTTCTTC
NA	TRBV7-9	TRBJ1-5	NA	CSSSFGDQPQHF	TGTTCCAGCAGCTTCGGGGATCAGCCCCAGCATTTT